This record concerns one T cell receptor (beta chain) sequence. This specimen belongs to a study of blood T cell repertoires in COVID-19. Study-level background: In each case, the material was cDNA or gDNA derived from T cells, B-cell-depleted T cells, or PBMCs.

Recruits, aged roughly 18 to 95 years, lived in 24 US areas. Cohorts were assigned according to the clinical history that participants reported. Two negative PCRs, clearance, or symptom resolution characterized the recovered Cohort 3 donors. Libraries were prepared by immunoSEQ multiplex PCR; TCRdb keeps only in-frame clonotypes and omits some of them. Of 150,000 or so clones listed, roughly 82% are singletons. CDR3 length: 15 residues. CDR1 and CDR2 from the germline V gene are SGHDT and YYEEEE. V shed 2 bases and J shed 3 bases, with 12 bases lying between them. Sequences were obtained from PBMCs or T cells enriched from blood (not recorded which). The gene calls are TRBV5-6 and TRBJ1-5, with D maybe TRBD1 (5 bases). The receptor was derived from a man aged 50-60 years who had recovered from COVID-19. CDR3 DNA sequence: TGTGCCAGCAGCTTCGGGCGACAGAACAATCAGCCCCAGCATTTT. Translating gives CASSFGRQNNQPQHF. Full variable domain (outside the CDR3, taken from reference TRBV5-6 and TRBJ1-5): DAGVTQSPTHLIKTRGQQVTLRCSPKSGHDTVSWYQQALGQGPQFIFQYYEEEERQRGNFPDRFSGHQFPNYSSELNVNALLLGDSALYLCASSFGRQNNQPQHFGDGTRLSIL.